This T cell receptor (beta chain) was sequenced for a study of radiation and T cells in renal cell carcinoma. Study-level findings and limits: Irradiated tumors had higher TCR clonality than control tumors. Only small tumor regions of around 1 g were sampled.

Repertoires were generated with immunoSEQ multiplex PCR, while TCRdb's copy carries only in-frame clones and drops some. The profile shows 20,000 to 30,000 clones, roughly 50% of them singletons. From germline, CDR1 is MNHEY and CDR2 SVGAGI. V was shortened by 6 bases and J by 3 bases, with 9 bases between the two germline ends. The length of the CDR3 is 12 residues. This clone was detected only once. No antigen is known for it. Sample treatment: treatment-naive control, cytoreductive nephrectomy. Controls were unirradiated tumors from treatment-naive cytoreductive nephrectomy patients. This renal cell carcinoma was of the clear cell type.

The sample was tumor tissue, taken from a patient whose treatment was nephrectomy without radiotherapy. V gene TRBV6-5 combines with J gene TRBJ2-7; possible D gene TRBD1, 5 bases. This sequence was found in a man in his forties or fifties with renal cell carcinoma. The CDR3 nucleotides are TGTGCCAGCAGCGATCAGGGCTACGAGCAGTACGTC. It is translated as CASSDQGYEQYV.